These T cell receptor beta chains were read from a single sample in a study of blood T cell repertoires in COVID-19. Profiling relied on immunoSEQ multiplex PCR, and the TCRdb table lists in-frame clones only, not all of them. In the table there are more than 50,000 clones, 60% to 80% of which are singletons. Sequencing was done on a sample of peripheral blood. The origin of the receptors is a man aged 70 or older with active or convalescent COVID-19. Both conserved end residues are part of each CDR3. A D gene is named only where the DNA matches it firmly. The listing skips clone size in some rows; elsewhere it reads once, few, many or a size class.

clone size: -
V gene: TRBV6-6
D gene: TRBD1
J gene: TRBJ1-2
CDR3 protein: CASTTDRHYGYTF
CDR3 DNA: TGTGCCAGCACAACGGACAGGCACTATGGCTACACCTTC

clone size: -
V gene: TRBV6-2/TRBV6-3
D gene: -
J gene: TRBJ2-7
CDR3 protein: CASSYVGTGKGEQYF
CDR3 DNA: TGTGCCAGCAGTTACGTCGGAACAGGGAAGGGCGAGCAGTACTTC

clone size: -
V gene: TRBV5-6
D gene: -
J gene: TRBJ1-4
CDR3 protein: CASSLRGLEEKLFF
CDR3 DNA: TGTGCCAGCAGCTTGAGGGGTCTTGAAGAAAAACTGTTTTTT

clone size: -
V gene: TRBV18
D gene: -
J gene: TRBJ2-2
CDR3 protein: CASSPPATGELFF
CDR3 DNA: TGTGCCAGCTCACCACCAGCCACCGGGGAGCTGTTTTTT

clone size: many
V gene: TRBV19
D gene: -
J gene: TRBJ1-5
CDR3 protein: CASKTGMEPQHF
CDR3 DNA: TGTGCCAGTAAAACAGGGATGGAGCCCCAGCATTTT

clone size: few
V gene: TRBV12-3/TRBV12-4
D gene: -
J gene: TRBJ1-1
CDR3 protein: CASSHDMNTEAFF
CDR3 DNA: TGTGCCAGCAGTCATGACATGAACACTGAAGCTTTCTTT

clone size: few
V gene: TRBV5-6
D gene: TRBD1
J gene: TRBJ1-5
CDR3 protein: CASSLRGTGGGQPQHF
CDR3 DNA: TGTGCCAGCAGCTTGAGGGGGACAGGGGGCGGTCAGCCCCAGCATTTT

clone size: once
V gene: TRBV27
D gene: -
J gene: TRBJ2-7
CDR3 protein: CASSLSELDEQYF
CDR3 DNA: TGTGCCAGCAGTTTATCTGAGCTAGATGAGCAGTACTTC

clone size: -
V gene: TRBV4-3
D gene: -
J gene: TRBJ1-3
CDR3 protein: CASSQAPGVSGNTIYF
CDR3 DNA: TGCGCCAGCAGCCAGGCGCCGGGGGTATCTGGAAACACCATATATTTT

clone size: -
V gene: TRBV6-2/TRBV6-3
D gene: -
J gene: TRBJ2-3
CDR3 protein: CASSYGQFTDTQYF
CDR3 DNA: TGTGCCAGCAGTTACGGGCAGTTCACAGATACGCAGTATTTT

clone size: -
V gene: TRBV7-3
D gene: -
J gene: TRBJ2-1
CDR3 protein: CASSPRSGESYNEQFF
CDR3 DNA: TGTGCCAGCAGCCCTAGGTCAGGGGAGTCTTACAATGAGCAGTTCTTC

clone size: -
V gene: TRBV28
D gene: TRBD1
J gene: TRBJ1-5
CDR3 protein: CASSSRTGDNQPQHF
CDR3 DNA: TGTGCCAGCAGTTCCCGGACAGGGGACAATCAGCCCCAGCATTTT

clone size: -
V gene: TRBV19
D gene: -
J gene: TRBJ1-4
CDR3 protein: CASSPRIGLNEKLFF
CDR3 DNA: TGTGCCAGTAGTCCGCGTATTGGGCTTAATGAAAAACTGTTTTTT

clone size: -
V gene: TRBV29-1
D gene: TRBD1
J gene: TRBJ2-1
CDR3 protein: CSVGTGYEQFF
CDR3 DNA: TGCAGCGTTGGGACAGGGTACGAGCAGTTCTTC

clone size: -
V gene: TRBV4-1
D gene: -
J gene: TRBJ2-3
CDR3 protein: CASSRRESGGGTDTQYF
CDR3 DNA: TGCGCCAGCAGCCGAAGAGAGTCGGGGGGCGGGACAGATACGCAGTATTTT

clone size: few
V gene: TRBV20-1
D gene: TRBD1
J gene: TRBJ1-1
CDR3 protein: CSASKPGQGVNTEAFF
CDR3 DNA: TGCAGTGCTAGTAAACCAGGACAGGGGGTGAACACTGAAGCTTTCTTT

clone size: once
V gene: TRBV27
D gene: -
J gene: TRBJ2-3
CDR3 protein: CASSRLSGTDTQYF
CDR3 DNA: TGTGCCAGCAGTCGACTTAGCGGCACAGATACGCAGTATTTT

clone size: -
V gene: TRBV2
D gene: -
J gene: TRBJ1-4
CDR3 protein: CASSDQWPPNEKLFF
CDR3 DNA: TGTGCCAGCAGTGACCAATGGCCCCCTAATGAAAAACTGTTTTTT

clone size: -
V gene: TRBV6-2/TRBV6-3
D gene: -
J gene: TRBJ2-3
CDR3 protein: CASSQVAEDTQYF
CDR3 DNA: TGTGCCAGCAGCCAGGTAGCCGAGGATACGCAGTATTTT

clone size: -
V gene: TRBV18
D gene: -
J gene: TRBJ1-2
CDR3 protein: CASSRNRDPEASYGYTF
CDR3 DNA: TGTGCCAGCTCACGCAACAGGGACCCCGAGGCTAGTTATGGCTACACCTTC

clone size: -
V gene: TRBV7-2
D gene: -
J gene: TRBJ2-3
CDR3 protein: CASSLDGAAASTDTQYF
CDR3 DNA: TGTGCCAGCAGCTTAGATGGGGCTGCCGCTAGCACAGATACGCAGTATTTT

clone size: -
V gene: TRBV5-1
D gene: -
J gene: TRBJ2-7
CDR3 protein: CASSSETRLNEQYF
CDR3 DNA: TGCGCCAGCAGCAGCGAGACTAGACTCAACGAGCAGTACTTC

clone size: -
V gene: TRBV7-3
D gene: -
J gene: TRBJ2-1
CDR3 protein: CASSLSSGNEQFF
CDR3 DNA: TGTGCCAGCAGCTTAAGTTCAGGGAATGAGCAGTTCTTC

clone size: once
V gene: TRBV19
D gene: -
J gene: TRBJ1-1
CDR3 protein: CASSLRSSSLNTEAFF
CDR3 DNA: TGTGCCAGTAGTCTCCGTTCTAGCTCCTTGAACACTGAAGCTTTCTTT

clone size: few
V gene: TRBV7-3
D gene: TRBD1
J gene: TRBJ2-7
CDR3 protein: CASSLSQGDDEQYF
CDR3 DNA: TGTGCCAGCAGCTTAAGCCAGGGGGACGACGAGCAGTACTTC

clone size: -
V gene: TRBV30
D gene: -
J gene: TRBJ2-5
CDR3 protein: CAWSVGLEETQYF
CDR3 DNA: TGTGCCTGGAGTGTAGGTCTAGAAGAGACCCAGTACTTC

clone size: -
V gene: TRBV19
D gene: TRBD1
J gene: TRBJ1-4
CDR3 protein: CASRDRGEKLFF
CDR3 DNA: TGTGCCAGTAGGGACAGGGGGGAAAAACTGTTTTTT

clone size: -
V gene: TRBV5-6
D gene: -
J gene: TRBJ1-6
CDR3 protein: CASSFGGLGFAGNSPLHF
CDR3 DNA: TGTGCCAGCAGCTTCGGGGGTCTGGGTTTCGCTGGAAATTCACCCCTCCACTTT

clone size: -
V gene: TRBV5-6
D gene: TRBD2
J gene: TRBJ2-2
CDR3 protein: CASSRGLAGGPRTGELFF
CDR3 DNA: TGTGCCAGCAGCCGTGGACTAGCGGGAGGGCCGCGCACCGGGGAGCTGTTTTTT

clone size: few
V gene: TRBV6-5
D gene: -
J gene: TRBJ1-1
CDR3 protein: CASSSKSNTEAFF
CDR3 DNA: TGTGCCAGCAGTTCGAAGAGTAACACTGAAGCTTTCTTT

clone size: -
V gene: TRBV12-3/TRBV12-4
D gene: -
J gene: TRBJ1-3
CDR3 protein: CASTSDPRDTIYF
CDR3 DNA: TGTGCCAGCACCTCCGACCCCCGGGACACCATATATTTT